This entry lists 22 T cell receptor beta chains sequenced from one sample in a study of vaccination and CD4 T cells after COVID-19. Documented treatment: approximately nine-day PBMC culture with coronavirus spike peptide pools or control peptides (ViraFEST assay). An Oncomine TCR Beta short-read assay was used to sequence the DNA from cultured CD4+ T cells. A single record per CDR3 protein comes from TCRdb applying MiXCR to the PCR reads. The data contain 10,000 to 15,000 distinct CDR3 sequences, roughly four fifths of them singletons. The antigens of these receptors remain unknown. The input for sequencing was CD4+ T cells from blood, cultured in vitro, taken after SARS-CoV-2 vaccination. The source of these receptors is a human donor who received a COVID-19 vaccine.

The chain employs TRBV29-1 and TRBJ2-3; D may correspond to TRBD1 or TRBD2 (5 bases each). V was pared by 4 bases and J by 1 base, with 15 bases between. The CDR3 length is 15 residues. Germline V lookup: CDR1 SQVTM, CDR2 ANQGSEA. CDR3 nucleotides: TGCAGCGTTGCGAGGGGATTAGGGGGCACAGATACGCAGTATTTT. Translating gives CSVARGLGGTDTQYF.

This rearrangement joins TRBV6-1 to TRBJ2-7; 7 bases are shared with TRBD1. The CDR3 extends over 13 amino acids. Germline CDR1 and CDR2: MNHNS and SASEGT. V shed 7 bases, J shed 2 bases, and the junction held 5 bases outside the gene matches. CDR3 DNA sequence: TGTGCCAGCACCGACAGGGTCCCCTACGAGCAGTACTTC. Translated: CASTDRVPYEQYF.

The V and J genes are TRBV11-2 and TRBJ1-4; no firm D call. Germline loops: CDR1 SGHAT, CDR2 FQNNGV. V lost 5 bases and J lost 5, with 12 bases in between. The CDR3 sequence is 14 residues long. For the CDR3, the DNA is TGTGCCAGCAGCCGTGGGCCGGAAAATGAAAAACTGTTTTTT. This encodes CASSRGPENEKLFF.

J is TRBJ2-3 and V is TRBV19; D may be TRBD1 (6 bases). CDR3 size: 13 residues. With 6 bases removed from V and 3 bases from J, the gap between germline ends came to 10 bases. Germline V gives CDR1 LNHDA, CDR2 SQIVND (reference sequence). The CDR3 region is CASSTGWTDTQYF. As DNA, the CDR3 is TGTGCCAGTAGCACAGGGTGGACAGATACGCAGTATTTT. The entire variable domain, with the rest obtained from reference TRBV19 and TRBJ2-3, is as follows: DGGITQSPKYLFRKEGQNVTLSCEQNLNHDAMYWYRQDPGQGLRLIYYSQIVNDFQKGDIAEGYSVSREKKESFPLTVTSAQKNPTAFYLCASSTGWTDTQYFGPGTRLTVL.

The chain recombines TRBV27 with TRBJ2-2; the D is unclear. CDR3 length: 14 residues. From germline, CDR1 is MNHEY and CDR2 SMNVEV (reference sequence). V was trimmed by 5 bases and J by 1 base, leaving 8 bases between them. The CDR3, as DNA: TGTGCCAGCAGTGTTCGACAGAACACCGGGGAGCTGTTTTTT. It is translated as CASSVRQNTGELFF.

The chain has TRBV6-1 and TRBJ2-7; D ambiguous. CDR1 MNHNS and CDR2 SASEGT come from the germline V gene. CDR3 length: 13 amino acids. The V gene lost 6 bases and the J gene lost 3 bases, with 12 bases spanning the gap. The CDR3 loop is CASSQDGFYEQYF. The CDR3 region has the DNA TGTGCCAGCAGCCAGGACGGATTCTACGAGCAGTACTTC.

This chain uses TRBV7-9 with TRBJ2-2; D not certain. This CDR3 has 11 amino acids. Germline V lookup: CDR1 SEHNR, CDR2 FQNEAQ (reference sequence). The germline V and J ends were trimmed by 4 bases and 5 bases, with 2 bases remaining between them. CDR3 bases: TGTGCCAGCAGCTATACCGGGGAGCTGTTTTTT. Translated: CASSYTGELFF.

This chain uses TRBV2 with TRBJ1-2; no clear D gene. The CDR3 is 13 amino acids. The V gene's germline CDR1 is SNHLY and CDR2 FYNNEI. Deletions cut 8 bases from V and 8 bases from J, with 18 bases between. The CDR3 DNA is TGTGCCAGCGGGGTGGTGGGATCAGAGGGCTACACCTTC. This codes for CASGVVGSEGYTF.

This sequence joins TRBV21-1 and TRBJ2-1; the D segment call TRBD2 is taken from the table without a DNA check. TRBV21-1 is recorded as a pseudogene. The CDR3 is 16 residues long. The CDR3 protein is CASSKRGTEPRNEQFF. The CDR3 DNA reads as TGTGCCAGCAGCAAACGCGGGACTGAACCCAGGAATGAGCAGTTCTTC.

J is TRBJ2-7 and V is TRBV6-2 or TRBV6-3, with a possible D match to TRBD2 (6 bases). Germline CDR1 reads MNHEY; CDR2 reads SVGEGT. V dropped 6 bases and J dropped 2 bases, with 8 bases sitting between them. The CDR3 runs to 12 residues. As DNA, the CDR3 is TGTGCCAGCAGGGGACTGGCCTACGAGCAGTACTTC. Its protein product is CASRGLAYEQYF.

The V gene is TRBV30, the J gene TRBJ2-4, with 7 bases lining up with TRBD2. The CDR3 length is 19 residues. The germline V gene encodes CDR1 GTSNPN and CDR2 SVGIG (reference sequence). After removal of 0 bases from V and 0 bases from J, the junction contained 14 bases not matched to a gene. CDR3 amino acids: CAWSVSELAPYLAKNIQYF. CDR3 nucleotide sequence: TGTGCCTGGAGTGTCAGTGAACTAGCGCCATATCTAGCCAAAAACATTCAGTACTTC.

The chain recombines TRBV6-1 with TRBJ1-6; the D is unclear. Trimming removed 5 bases at V and 9 bases at J, with 17 bases between. Germline V gene lookup returns CDR1 MNHNS and CDR2 SASEGT. There are 15 residues in the CDR3. The CDR3 DNA follows: TGTGCCAGCAGTAGAATGGGTACGGGCTCTTCACCCCTCCACTTT. Protein product: CASSRMGTGSSPLHF.

This clonotype was detected only a few times. The rearrangement uses TRBV6-1 and TRBJ2-3; D is possibly TRBD1 (6 bases). The CDR3 spans 15 residues. V was clipped by 4 bases and J by 1 base, with 12 bases between them. The germline V gene encodes CDR1 MNHNS and CDR2 SASEGT. The CDR3: CASSARDKGTDTQYF. CDR3 nucleotides: TGTGCCAGCAGTGCCCGGGACAAGGGCACAGATACGCAGTATTTT.

The chain uses TRBV20-1 and TRBJ1-1; D not resolved. The V end was cut by 0 bases, the J end by 0 bases, with 8 bases between. The CDR3 is 14 amino acids. In germline, CDR1 is DFQATT, CDR2 SNEGSKA (reference sequence). The CDR3 bases are TGCAGTGCTAGAGACTCGGGATTGAACACTGAAGCTTTCTTT. It specifies CSARDSGLNTEAFF.

The V and J genes are TRBV11-2 and TRBJ2-5, with D possibly being TRBD2 (7 bases). The germline gives CDR1 SGHAT, CDR2 FQNNGV. Trimming cost V 10 bases and J 3 bases, with 12 bases left between them. CDR3 length: 12 amino acids. The CDR3 DNA is TGTGCCATCCGAGGGGGGGAAGAGACCCAGTACTTC. Translation gives CAIRGGEETQYF.

V and J are TRBV6-5 and TRBJ1-6; D remains unclear. V dropped 0 bases and J dropped 0 bases, with 15 bases sitting between them. Per germline, CDR1 MNHEY and CDR2 SVGAGI. CDR3 length: 19 amino acids. CDR3 loop: CASSYSIGRLSSYNSPLHF. Here the CDR3 DNA reads TGTGCCAGCAGTTACTCGATCGGTAGGCTAAGCTCCTATAATTCACCCCTCCACTTT.

This clonotype came up a few times. The gene calls are TRBV20-1 and TRBJ1-6, with D tentatively TRBD1 (5 bases). The CDR3 is 13 residues long. Germline CDR1 reads DFQATT; CDR2 reads SNEGSKA (reference sequence). V lost 0 bases to trimming and J lost 10 bases, with 10 bases between them. CDR3 DNA: TGCAGTGCTAGAGAGTTAGGGACCTCACCCCTCCACTTT. This translates into CSARELGTSPLHF.

V usage is TRBV5-1 and J usage is TRBJ2-2, with 9 bases that match TRBD2. The CDR3 contains 17 residues. CDR1 and CDR2 from the germline V gene are SGHRS and YFSETQ. V trimming: 4 bases; J trimming: 8 bases; junction bases outside the gene matches: 15. This CDR3 is CASSTDFSGGVSGELFF. The CDR3, as DNA: TGCGCCAGCAGCACGGATTTTAGCGGGGGCGTTTCGGGGGAGCTGTTTTTT.

The CDR3 nucleotides are TGTGCCAGCAGCCGGACCAATTCACCCCTCCACTTT. It is translated as CASSRTNSPLHF. This chain links TRBV7-9 with TRBJ1-6; D is unclear. The germline CDR1 and CDR2 sequences are SEHNR and FQNEAQ (reference sequence). This CDR3 spans 12 amino acids. V dropped 5 bases and J dropped 7 bases, with 6 bases sitting between them.

V usage is TRBV6-1 and J usage is TRBJ1-3, with 7 bases matching TRBD1. Germline loops: CDR1 MNHNS, CDR2 SASEGT. The CDR3 is 14 amino acids. Trimming cost V 5 bases and J 6 bases; bases outside gene matches: 7. CDR3: CASSRGDSTNTIYF. The CDR3 nucleotides read TGTGCCAGCAGTAGAGGGGACAGTACAAACACCATATATTTT.

This clonotype was detected only once. The chain carries TRBV6-1 and TRBJ1-1, with D hard to call. Germline CDR1 is MNHNS and CDR2 is SASEGT. Trimming pared 2 bases from V and 7 bases from J, leaving 11 bases between. The CDR3 contains 13 residues. CDR3 loop: CASSEPGRFEAFF. The DNA of the CDR3 is TGTGCCAGCAGTGAACCCGGCCGGTTTGAAGCTTTCTTT.

This chain joins TRBV30 and TRBJ2-3; D may be TRBD1 (5 bases). The germline V gene encodes CDR1 GTSNPN and CDR2 SVGIG (reference sequence). V was pared by 1 base and J by 2 bases, with 13 bases between. CDR3 length: 15 amino acids. CDR3 residues: CAWSARGSITDTQYF. CDR3 in DNA: TGTGCCTGGAGTGCAAGGGGATCCATCACAGATACGCAGTATTTT.